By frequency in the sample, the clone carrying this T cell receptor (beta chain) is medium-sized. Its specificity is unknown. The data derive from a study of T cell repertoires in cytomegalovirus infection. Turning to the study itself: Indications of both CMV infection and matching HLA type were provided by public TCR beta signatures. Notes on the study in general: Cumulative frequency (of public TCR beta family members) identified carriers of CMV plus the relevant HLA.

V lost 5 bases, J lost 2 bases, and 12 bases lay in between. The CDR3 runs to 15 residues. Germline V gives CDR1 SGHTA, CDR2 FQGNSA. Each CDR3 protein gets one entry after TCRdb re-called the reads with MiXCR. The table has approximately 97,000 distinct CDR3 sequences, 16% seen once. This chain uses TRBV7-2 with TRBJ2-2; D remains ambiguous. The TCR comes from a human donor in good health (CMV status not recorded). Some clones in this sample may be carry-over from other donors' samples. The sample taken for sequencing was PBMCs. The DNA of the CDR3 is TGTGCCAGCAGCCGACGGACGGGCAACACCGGGGAGCTGTTTTTT. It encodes CASSRRTGNTGELFF.